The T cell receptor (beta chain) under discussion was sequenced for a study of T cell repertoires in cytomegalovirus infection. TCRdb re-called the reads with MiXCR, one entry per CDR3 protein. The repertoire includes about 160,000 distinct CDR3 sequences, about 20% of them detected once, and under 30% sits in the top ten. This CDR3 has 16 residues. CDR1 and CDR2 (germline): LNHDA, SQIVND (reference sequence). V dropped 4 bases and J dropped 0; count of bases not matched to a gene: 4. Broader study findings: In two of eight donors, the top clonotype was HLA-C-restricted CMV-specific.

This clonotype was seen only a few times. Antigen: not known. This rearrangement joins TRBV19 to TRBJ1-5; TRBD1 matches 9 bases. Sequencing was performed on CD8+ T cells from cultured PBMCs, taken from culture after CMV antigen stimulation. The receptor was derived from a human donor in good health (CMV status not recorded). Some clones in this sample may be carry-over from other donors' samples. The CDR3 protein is CASSRLTGGSNQPQHF. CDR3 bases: TGTGCCAGTAGTAGACTGACAGGGGGTAGCAATCAGCCCCAGCATTTT.